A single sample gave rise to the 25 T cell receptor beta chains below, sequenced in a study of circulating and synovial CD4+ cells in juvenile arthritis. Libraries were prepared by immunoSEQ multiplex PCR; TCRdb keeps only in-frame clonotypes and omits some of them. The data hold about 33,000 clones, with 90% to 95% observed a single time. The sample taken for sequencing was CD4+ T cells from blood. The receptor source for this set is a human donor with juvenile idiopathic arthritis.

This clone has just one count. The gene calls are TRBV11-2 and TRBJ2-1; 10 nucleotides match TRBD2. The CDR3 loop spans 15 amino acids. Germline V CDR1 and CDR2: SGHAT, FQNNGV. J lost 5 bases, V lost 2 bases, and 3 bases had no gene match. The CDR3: CASSLSGRVDNEQFF. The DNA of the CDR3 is TGTGCCAGCAGCTTAAGCGGGAGGGTCGACAATGAGCAGTTCTTC.

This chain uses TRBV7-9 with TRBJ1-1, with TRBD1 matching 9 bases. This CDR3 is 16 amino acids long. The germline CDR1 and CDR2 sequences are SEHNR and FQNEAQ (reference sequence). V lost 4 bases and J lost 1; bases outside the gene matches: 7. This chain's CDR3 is CASSSDPGQGNTEAFF. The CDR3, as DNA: TGTGCCAGCAGCTCAGACCCGGGACAGGGGAACACTGAAGCTTTCTTT.

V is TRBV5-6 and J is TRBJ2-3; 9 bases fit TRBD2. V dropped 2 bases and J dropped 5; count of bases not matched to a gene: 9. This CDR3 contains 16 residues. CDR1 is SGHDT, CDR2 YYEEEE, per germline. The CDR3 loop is CASSFLMAGGQDTQYF. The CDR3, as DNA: TGTGCCAGCAGCTTTCTGATGGCGGGAGGGCAAGATACGCAGTATTTT.

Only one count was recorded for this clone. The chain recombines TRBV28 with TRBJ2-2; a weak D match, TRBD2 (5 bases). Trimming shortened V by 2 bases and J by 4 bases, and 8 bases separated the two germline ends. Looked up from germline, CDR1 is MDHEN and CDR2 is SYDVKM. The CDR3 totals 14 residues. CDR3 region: CASSLGLGTGELFF. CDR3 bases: TGTGCCAGCAGTTTAGGACTGGGCACCGGGGAGCTGTTTTTT.

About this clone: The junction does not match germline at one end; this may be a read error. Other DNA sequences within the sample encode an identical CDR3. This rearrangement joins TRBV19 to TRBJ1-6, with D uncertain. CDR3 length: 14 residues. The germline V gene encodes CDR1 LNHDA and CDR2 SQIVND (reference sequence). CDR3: CASSTSSYNSPLHF. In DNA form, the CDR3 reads TGTGCCAGTAGTACGAGCTCCTATAATTCCCCCCTCCACTTT.

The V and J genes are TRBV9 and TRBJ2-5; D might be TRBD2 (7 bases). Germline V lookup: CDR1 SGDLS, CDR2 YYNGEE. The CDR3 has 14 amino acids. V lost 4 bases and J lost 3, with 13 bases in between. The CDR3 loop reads CASSPDSGKETQYF. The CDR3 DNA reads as TGTGCCAGCAGCCCGGACAGCGGGAAAGAGACCCAGTACTTC.

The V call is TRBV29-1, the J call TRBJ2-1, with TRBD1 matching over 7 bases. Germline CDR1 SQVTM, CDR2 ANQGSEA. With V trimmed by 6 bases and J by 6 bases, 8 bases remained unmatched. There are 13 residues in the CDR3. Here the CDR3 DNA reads TGCAGCGTGGGACAGCGGATTAGCAATGAGCAGTTCTTC. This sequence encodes CSVGQRISNEQFF.

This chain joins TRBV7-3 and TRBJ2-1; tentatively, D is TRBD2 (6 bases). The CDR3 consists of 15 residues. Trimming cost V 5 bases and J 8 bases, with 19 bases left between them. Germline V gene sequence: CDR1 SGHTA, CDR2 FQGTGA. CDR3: CASSIPTARDYEQFF. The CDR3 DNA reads TGTGCCAGCAGCATCCCTACAGCTAGGGACTATGAGCAGTTCTTC. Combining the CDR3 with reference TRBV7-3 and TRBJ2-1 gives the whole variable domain GAGVSQTPSNKVTEKGKYVELRCDPISGHTALYWYRQSLGQGPEFLIYFQGTGAADDSGLPNDRFFAVRPEGSVSTLKIQRTERGDSAVYLCASSIPTARDYEQFFGPGTRLTVL.

The CDR3 sequence: CASSRETGNTIYF. The CDR3 bases are TGCGCCAGCAGTCGTGAGACAGGAAACACCATATATTTT. V and J are TRBV4-3 and TRBJ1-3, with unresolved D. V lost 6 bases and J 4 bases, leaving 10 bases between the germline ends. The CDR3 runs to 13 residues. The V gene's germline CDR1 is LGHNA and CDR2 YSLEER.

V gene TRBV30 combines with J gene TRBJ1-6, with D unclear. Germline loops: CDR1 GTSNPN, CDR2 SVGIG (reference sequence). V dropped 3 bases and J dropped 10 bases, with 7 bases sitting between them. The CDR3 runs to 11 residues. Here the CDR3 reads CAWREGSPLHF. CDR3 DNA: TGTGCCTGGAGAGAGGGCTCACCCCTCCACTTT.

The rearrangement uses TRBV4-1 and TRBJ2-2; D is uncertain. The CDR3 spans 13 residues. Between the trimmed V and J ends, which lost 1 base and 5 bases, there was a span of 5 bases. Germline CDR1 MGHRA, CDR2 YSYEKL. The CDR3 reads CASSQVVTGELFF. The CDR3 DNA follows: TGCGCCAGCAGCCAAGTAGTGACCGGGGAGCTGTTTTTT.

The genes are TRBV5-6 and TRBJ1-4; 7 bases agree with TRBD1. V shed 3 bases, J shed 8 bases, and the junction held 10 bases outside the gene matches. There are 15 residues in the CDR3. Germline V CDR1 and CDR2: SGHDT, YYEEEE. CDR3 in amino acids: CASSSLGQSPEKLFF. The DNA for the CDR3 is TGTGCCAGCAGCTCGTTGGGACAGAGCCCGGAAAAACTGTTTTTT.

CDR3 amino acids: CASSPSDTGELFF. The DNA of the CDR3 is TGTGCCAGCTCACCCTCCGACACCGGGGAGCTGTTTTTT. V usage is TRBV18 and J usage is TRBJ2-2; D remains ambiguous. The CDR3 has 13 amino acids. V dropped 3 bases and J dropped 3 bases, with 5 bases sitting between them. Germline CDR1 is KGHSH and CDR2 is LQKENI.

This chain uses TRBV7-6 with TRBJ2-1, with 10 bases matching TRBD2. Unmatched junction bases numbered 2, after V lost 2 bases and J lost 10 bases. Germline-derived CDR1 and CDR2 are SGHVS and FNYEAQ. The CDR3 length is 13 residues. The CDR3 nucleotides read TGTGCCAGCAGCTTACTAGCGGGAGAGGAGCAGTTCTTC. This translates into CASSLLAGEEQFF. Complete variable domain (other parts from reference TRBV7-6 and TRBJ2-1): GAGVSQSPRYKVTKRGQDVALRCDPISGHVSLYWYRQALGQGPEFLTYFNYEAQQDKSGLPNDRFSAERPEGSISTLTIQRTEQRDSAMYRCASSLLAGEEQFFGPGTRLTVL.

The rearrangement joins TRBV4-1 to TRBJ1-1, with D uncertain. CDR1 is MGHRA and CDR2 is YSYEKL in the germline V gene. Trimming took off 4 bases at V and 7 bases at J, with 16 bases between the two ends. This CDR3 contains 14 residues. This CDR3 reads CASSPPGLEGEAFF. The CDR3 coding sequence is TGCGCCAGCAGCCCACCGGGGTTGGAAGGTGAAGCTTTCTTT.

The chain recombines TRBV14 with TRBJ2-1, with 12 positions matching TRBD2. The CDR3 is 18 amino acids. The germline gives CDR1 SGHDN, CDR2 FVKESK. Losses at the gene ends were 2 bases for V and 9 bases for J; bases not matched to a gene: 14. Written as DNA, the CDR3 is TGTGCCAGCAGCCAACACCACCCCCTAGCGGGGGGGCTTAGTGAGCAGTTCTTC. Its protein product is CASSQHHPLAGGLSEQFF.

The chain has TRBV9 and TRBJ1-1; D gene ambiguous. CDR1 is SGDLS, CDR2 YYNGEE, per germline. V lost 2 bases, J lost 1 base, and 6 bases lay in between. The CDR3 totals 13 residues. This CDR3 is CASSVGPNTEAFF. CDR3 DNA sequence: TGTGCCAGCAGCGTGGGCCCGAACACTGAAGCTTTCTTT.

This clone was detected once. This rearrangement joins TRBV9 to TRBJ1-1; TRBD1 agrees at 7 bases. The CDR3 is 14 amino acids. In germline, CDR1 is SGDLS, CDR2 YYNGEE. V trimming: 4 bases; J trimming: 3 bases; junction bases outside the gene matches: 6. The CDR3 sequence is CASSSRGSDTEAFF. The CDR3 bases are TGTGCCAGCAGCTCCAGGGGGTCGGACACTGAAGCTTTCTTT.

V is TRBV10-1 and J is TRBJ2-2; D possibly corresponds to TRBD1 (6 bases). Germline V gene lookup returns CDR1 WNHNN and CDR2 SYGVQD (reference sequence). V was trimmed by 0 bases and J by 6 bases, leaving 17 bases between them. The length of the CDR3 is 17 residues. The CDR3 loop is CASSESNREITAGELFF. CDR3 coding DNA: TGCGCCAGCAGTGAGTCGAACAGGGAAATAACGGCCGGGGAGCTGTTTTTT.

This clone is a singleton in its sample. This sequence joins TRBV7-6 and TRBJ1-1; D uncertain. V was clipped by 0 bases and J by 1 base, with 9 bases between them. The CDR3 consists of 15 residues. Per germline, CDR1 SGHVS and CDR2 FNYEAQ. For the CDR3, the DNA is TGTGCCAGCAGCTTAGCCCAGGCAGCGAACACTGAAGCTTTCTTT. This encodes CASSLAQAANTEAFF. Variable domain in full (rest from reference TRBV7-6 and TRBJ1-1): GAGVSQSPRYKVTKRGQDVALRCDPISGHVSLYWYRQALGQGPEFLTYFNYEAQQDKSGLPNDRFSAERPEGSISTLTIQRTEQRDSAMYRCASSLAQAANTEAFFGQGTRLTVV.

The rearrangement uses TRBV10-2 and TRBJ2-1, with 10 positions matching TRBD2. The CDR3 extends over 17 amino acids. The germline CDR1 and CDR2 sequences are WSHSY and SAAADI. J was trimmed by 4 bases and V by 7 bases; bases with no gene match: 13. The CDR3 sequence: CASNDNSLAGVYNEQFF. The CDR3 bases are TGCGCCAGCAATGATAACTCTCTAGCGGGAGTTTACAATGAGCAGTTCTTC.

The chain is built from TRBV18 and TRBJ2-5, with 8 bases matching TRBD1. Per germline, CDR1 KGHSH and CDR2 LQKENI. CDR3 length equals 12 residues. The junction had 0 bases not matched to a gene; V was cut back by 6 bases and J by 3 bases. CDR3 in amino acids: CASSTGEETQYF. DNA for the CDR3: TGTGCCAGCTCGACAGGGGAAGAGACCCAGTACTTC.

The CDR3 bases are TGCGCCAGCAGCTTACTAGCGGGGCCCTCCTACGAGCAGTACTTC. Translating gives CASSLLAGPSYEQYF. J is TRBJ2-7 and V is TRBV5-1; 10 bases match TRBD2. Germline V CDR1 and CDR2: SGHRS, YFSETQ. CDR3 size: 15 residues. The V segment lost 2 bases and the J segment 0 bases; nucleotides outside the gene matches: 2.

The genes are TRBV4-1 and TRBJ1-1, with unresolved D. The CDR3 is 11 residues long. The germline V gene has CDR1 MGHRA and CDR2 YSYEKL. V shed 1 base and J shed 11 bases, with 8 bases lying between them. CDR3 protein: CASSQGPGAFF. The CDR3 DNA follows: TGCGCCAGCAGCCAAGGGCCGGGTGCTTTCTTT.

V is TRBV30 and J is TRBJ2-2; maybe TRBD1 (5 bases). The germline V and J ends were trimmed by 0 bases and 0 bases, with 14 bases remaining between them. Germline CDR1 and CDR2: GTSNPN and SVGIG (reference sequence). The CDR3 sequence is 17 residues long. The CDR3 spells CAWSVSRTSANTGELFF. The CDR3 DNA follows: TGTGCCTGGAGTGTCTCGCGGACAAGTGCGAACACCGGGGAGCTGTTTTTT.